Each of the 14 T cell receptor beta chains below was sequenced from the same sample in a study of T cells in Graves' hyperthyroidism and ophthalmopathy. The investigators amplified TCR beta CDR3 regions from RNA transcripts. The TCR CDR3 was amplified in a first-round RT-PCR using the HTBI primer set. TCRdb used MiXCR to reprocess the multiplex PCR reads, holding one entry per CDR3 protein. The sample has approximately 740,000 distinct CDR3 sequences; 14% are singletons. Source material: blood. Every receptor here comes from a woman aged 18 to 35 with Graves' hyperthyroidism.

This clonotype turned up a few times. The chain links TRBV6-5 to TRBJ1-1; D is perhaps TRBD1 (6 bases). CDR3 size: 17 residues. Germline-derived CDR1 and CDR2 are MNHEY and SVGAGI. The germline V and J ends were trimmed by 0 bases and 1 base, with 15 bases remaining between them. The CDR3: CASSYSFSTGANTEAFF. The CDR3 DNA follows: TGTGCCAGCAGTTACTCGTTTTCGACAGGAGCGAACACTGAAGCTTTCTTT.

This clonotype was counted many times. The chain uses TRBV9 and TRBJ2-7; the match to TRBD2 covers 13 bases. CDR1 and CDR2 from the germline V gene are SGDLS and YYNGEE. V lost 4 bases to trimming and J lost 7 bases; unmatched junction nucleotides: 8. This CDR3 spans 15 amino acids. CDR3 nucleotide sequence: TGTGCCAGCAGCAAAACTAGCGGGAGGGCGGGGGAGCAGTACTTC. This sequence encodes CASSKTSGRAGEQYF.

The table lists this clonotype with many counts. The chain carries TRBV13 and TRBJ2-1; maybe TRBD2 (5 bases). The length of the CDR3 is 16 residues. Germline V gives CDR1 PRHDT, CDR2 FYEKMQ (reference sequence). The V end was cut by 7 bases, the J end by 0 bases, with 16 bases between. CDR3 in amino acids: CASMATRALSYNEQFF. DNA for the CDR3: TGTGCCAGCATGGCTACTAGGGCTCTCTCCTACAATGAGCAGTTCTTC.

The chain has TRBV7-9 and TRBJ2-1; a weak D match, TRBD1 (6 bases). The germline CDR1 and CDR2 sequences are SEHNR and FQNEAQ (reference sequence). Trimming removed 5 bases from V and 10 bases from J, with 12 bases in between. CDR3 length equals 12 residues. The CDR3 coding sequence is TGTGCCAGCAGCAGTACAGGGAAGGAGCAGTTCTTC. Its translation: CASSSTGKEQFF.

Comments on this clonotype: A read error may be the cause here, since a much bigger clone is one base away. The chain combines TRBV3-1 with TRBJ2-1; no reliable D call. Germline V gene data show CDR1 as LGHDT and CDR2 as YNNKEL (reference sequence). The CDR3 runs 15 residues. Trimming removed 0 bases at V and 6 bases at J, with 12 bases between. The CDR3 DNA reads TGTGCCAGCAGCCAAGATCTAGTCAGTTCCAATGAGCAGTTCTTC. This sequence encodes CASSQDLVSSNEQFF.

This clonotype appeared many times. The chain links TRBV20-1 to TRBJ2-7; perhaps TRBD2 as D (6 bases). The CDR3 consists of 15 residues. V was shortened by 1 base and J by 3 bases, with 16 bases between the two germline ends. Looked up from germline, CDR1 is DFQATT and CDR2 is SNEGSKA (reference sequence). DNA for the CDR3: TGCAGTGCTAGAGGCCCAGGAGGGATAAGCTACGAGCAGTACTTC. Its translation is CSARGPGGISYEQYF.

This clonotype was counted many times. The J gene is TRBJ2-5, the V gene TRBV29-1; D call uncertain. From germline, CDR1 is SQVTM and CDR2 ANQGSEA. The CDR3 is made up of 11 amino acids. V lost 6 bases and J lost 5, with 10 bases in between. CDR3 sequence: CSVGSGETQYF. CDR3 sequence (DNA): TGCAGCGTCGGGTCGGGTGAGACCCAGTACTTC.

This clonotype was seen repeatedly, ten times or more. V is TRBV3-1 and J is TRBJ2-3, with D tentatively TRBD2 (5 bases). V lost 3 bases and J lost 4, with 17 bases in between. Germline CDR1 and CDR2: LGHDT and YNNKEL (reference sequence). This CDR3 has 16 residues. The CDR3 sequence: CASSHPPGELSDTQYF. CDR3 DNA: TGTGCCAGCAGCCATCCACCCGGGGAATTATCAGATACGCAGTATTTT.

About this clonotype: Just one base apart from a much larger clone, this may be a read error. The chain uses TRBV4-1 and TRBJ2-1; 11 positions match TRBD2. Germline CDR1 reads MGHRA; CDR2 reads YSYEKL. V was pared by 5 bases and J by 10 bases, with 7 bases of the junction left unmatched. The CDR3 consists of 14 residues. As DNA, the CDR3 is TGCGCCAGCAGCGCCCTCGGGACTAGCGGCGAGCAGTTCTTC. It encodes CASSALGTSGEQFF.

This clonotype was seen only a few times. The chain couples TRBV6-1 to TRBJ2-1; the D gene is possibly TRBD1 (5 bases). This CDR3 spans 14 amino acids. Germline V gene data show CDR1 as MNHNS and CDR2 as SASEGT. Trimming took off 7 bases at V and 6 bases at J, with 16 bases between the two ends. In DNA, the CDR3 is TGTGCCAGCACTCGCCAGGGCACCTGCAATGAGCAGTTCTTC. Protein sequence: CASTRQGTCNEQFF.

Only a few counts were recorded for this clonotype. The CDR3 coding sequence is TGCAGCGTTGCTCCACGAGGGGCCCCTATGAACACTGAAGCTTTCTTT. Translating it yields CSVAPRGAPMNTEAFF. The J gene is TRBJ1-1, the V gene TRBV29-1; D is possibly TRBD1 (5 bases). Germline CDR1 and CDR2: SQVTM and ANQGSEA. Trimming stripped 4 bases from V and 0 bases from J, with 18 bases between. The CDR3 sequence is 16 residues long. Together with reference TRBV29-1 and TRBJ1-1, the CDR3 gives the full variable domain: SAVISQKPSRDICQRGTSLTIQCQVDSQVTMMFWYRQQPGQSLTLIATANQGSEATYESGFVIDKFPISRPNLTFSTLTVSNMSPEDSSIYLCSVAPRGAPMNTEAFFGQGTRLTVV.

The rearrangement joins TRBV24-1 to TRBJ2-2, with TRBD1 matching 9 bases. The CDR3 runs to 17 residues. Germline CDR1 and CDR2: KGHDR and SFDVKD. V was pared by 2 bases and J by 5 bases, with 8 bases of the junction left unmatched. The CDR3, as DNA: TGTGCCACCAGTGATTCCTCGACAGGGGGGGTAACCGGGGAGCTGTTTTTT. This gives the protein CATSDSSTGGVTGELFF.

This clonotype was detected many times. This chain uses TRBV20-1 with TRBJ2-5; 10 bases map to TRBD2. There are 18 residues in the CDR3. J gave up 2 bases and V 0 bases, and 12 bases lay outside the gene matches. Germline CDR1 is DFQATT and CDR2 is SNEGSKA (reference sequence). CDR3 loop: CSARDWRASGRLQETQYF. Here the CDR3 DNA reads TGCAGTGCTAGAGATTGGAGGGCTAGCGGGAGATTACAAGAGACCCAGTACTTC.

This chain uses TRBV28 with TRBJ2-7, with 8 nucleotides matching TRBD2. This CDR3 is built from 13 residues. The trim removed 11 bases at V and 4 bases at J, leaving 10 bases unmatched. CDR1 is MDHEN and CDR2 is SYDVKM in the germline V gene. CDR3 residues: CAAIAGRGYEQYF. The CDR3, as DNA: TGTGCCGCGATAGCGGGAAGAGGTTACGAGCAGTACTTC.